The rows below give T cell receptor beta chains drawn from one sample of a study of cytomegalovirus exposure and HLA in healthy donors. TCRdb's copy holds only in-frame clones and misses some; the assay was immunoSEQ multiplex PCR. The table has about 240,000 clones, just under 90% seen once. Sequencing input: PBMCs. The receptors were gathered from a man between 18 and 29 years old in good health and CMV-seronegative. The conserved cysteine and the conserved F or W are not part of the CDR3 here. A D gene is named only where the DNA matches it firmly.

d_call,cdr3_length,v_call,cdr3_aa
NA,11,TRBV19,ARDRVARYGYT
TRBD1,11,TRBV30,AWTTRDRGAAF
NA,11,TRBV6-6,ASSPREEYGYT
TRBD1,13,TRBV19,ASSTGQGITGELF
TRBD2,14,TRBV4-2,ASSQETSGRAETQY
NA,14,TRBV18,ASSPPGGIAGNTIY
TRBD1,14,TRBV7-3,ASSLRQTGTNTEAF
TRBD1,11,TRBV27,ASRQGALYGYT
NA,13,TRBV27,ASSSLGGRIDTQY
NA,13,TRBV5-4,ASSLAGGVVETQY
NA,12,TRBV27,ASSPIGGAGELF
TRBD2,12,TRBV5-5,ASSLARGTDTQY
TRBD2,13,TRBV27,ASSSGTSGQETQY
NA,11,TRBV27,ASSYRVGQPQH
NA,12,TRBV19,ASSEPVRGNEQF
TRBD1,12,TRBV18,ASSLDRITGELF
TRBD2,12,TRBV27,ASSLSMASGEQF
NA,14,TRBV9,ASSVGGGTPYNEQF
NA,13,TRBV27,ASSLSRGALFEQY
TRBD2,15,TRBV25-1,ASSEWETSGGDDTQY
NA,10,TRBV18,ASSESSYEQY
TRBD2,12,TRBV5-1,ASSLTSGSVEQY
NA,12,TRBV18,ASSPSARGETQY
NA,10,TRBV19,ASGLIRGELF
TRBD1,12,TRBV18,ASSPKDRGAEAF
NA,13,TRBV19,ASTMGRESYNEQF
TRBD2,13,TRBV5-4,ASSFASGESDTQY
NA,13,TRBV13,ASSSKRDSYNEQF
NA,13,TRBV5-1,ASSLEDISTDTQY
TRBD2,13,TRBV10-3,AISGLAGGPSEQF
TRBD2,13,TRBV10-3,AISDSGGDSYEQY
NA,11,TRBV28,ASSYQVITEAF